This TCR beta chain is drawn from a study of OX40 agonist ivuxolimab in advanced cancers. Across the whole study: An agonistic human IgG2 monoclonal antibody against OX40 (CD134) was given.

Method: immunoSEQ multiplex PCR; TCRdb's copy keeps in-frame clones and lacks some. The sample shows 60,000 to 100,000 clones, about nine tenths of them seen only once. This CDR3 comprises 11 residues. Germline V gene sequence: CDR1 ENHRY, CDR2 SYGVKD. Trimming took off 5 bases at V and 4 bases at J, with 3 bases between the two ends. To note about this clone: Its antigen is still unknown.

Notes on the study in general: Among the lowest peripheral clonal expansion occurred in 0.1-3.0 mg/kg partial responders. Compared with CD4+, CD8+ T cells on average had more expanded clones.

The TCR sequence derives from an adult with an advanced solid tumor such as melanoma, head and neck, liver or kidney cancer. The rearrangement uses TRBV10-3 and TRBJ2-1; no clear D gene. The sequences come from CD4+ or CD8+ T cells sorted from blood, collected in a trial of the OX40 agonist ivuxolimab. Written as DNA, the CDR3 is TGTGCCATCAGTTCTTACAATGAGCAGTTCTTC. Translation: CAISSYNEQFF.